The 30 T cell receptor beta chains given below trace back to one sample, sequenced in a study of OX40 agonist ivuxolimab in advanced cancers. Clones were sequenced by immunoSEQ multiplex PCR, and TCRdb holds only the in-frame ones, with some missing. The table lists tens of thousands of clones, 91% of them singletons. Specimen: CD4+ or CD8+ T cells sorted from blood, collected in a trial of the OX40 agonist ivuxolimab. Receptors were obtained from an adult with an advanced solid tumor such as melanoma, head and neck, liver or kidney cancer.

This clone showed up just a few times. The gene calls are TRBV9 and TRBJ1-5, with D perhaps matching TRBD1 (5 bases). Germline CDR1 reads SGDLS; CDR2 reads YYNGEE. This CDR3 contains 14 residues. V shed 4 bases and J shed 5 bases, with 13 bases lying between them. The CDR3, as DNA: TGTGCCAGCAGCCGGGGGGATCGGTATCAGCCCCAGCATTTT. This encodes CASSRGDRYQPQHF.

The chain combines TRBV6-1 with TRBJ2-7; D not certain. Germline CDR1 reads MNHNS; CDR2 reads SASEGT. The CDR3 is made up of 13 amino acids. The V end lost 5 bases, the J end lost 3 bases, and 11 bases lay between the germline ends. CDR3 bases: TGTGCCAGCAGTAACTGGGGTTTCTACGAGCAGTACTTC. Its translation is CASSNWGFYEQYF.

This chain uses TRBV7-6 with TRBJ1-1; 8 bases map to TRBD1. The CDR3 spans 14 residues. V shed 6 bases and J 1 base; nucleotides not matched to a gene: 4. CDR1 and CDR2 (germline): SGHVS, FNYEAQ. The CDR3 region is CASSSGTGNTEAFF. The DNA of the CDR3 is TGTGCCAGCAGTTCAGGGACAGGGAACACTGAAGCTTTCTTT.

This chain joins TRBV28 and TRBJ2-2; D tentatively fits TRBD1 or TRBD2 (5 bases each). This CDR3 is 15 amino acids long. Germline loops: CDR1 MDHEN, CDR2 SYDVKM. Trimming took off 2 bases at V and 3 bases at J, with 10 bases between the two ends. The CDR3 loop reads CASSLRGGYTGELFF. The CDR3 coding sequence is TGTGCCAGCAGTTTACGGGGCGGGTACACCGGGGAGCTGTTTTTT.

The rearrangement joins TRBV6-6 to TRBJ2-2, with 13 bases fitting TRBD2. This CDR3 is 15 amino acids long. Germline CDR1 MNHNY, CDR2 SVGAGI (reference sequence). J gave up 6 bases and V 6 bases, and 4 bases lay outside the gene matches. In nucleotides, the CDR3 is TGTGCCAGCAGACCGGGACTAGCGGGATCCGGGGAGCTGTTTTTT. Its protein product is CASRPGLAGSGELFF.

This clone was recorded only once. This rearrangement joins TRBV23-1 to TRBJ2-3; TRBD1 aligns across 7 bases. TRBV23-1 has ORF status, its function being uncertain. The CDR3 is 14 residues long. V lost 4 bases and J lost 3; bases outside the gene matches: 4. The CDR3: CASSRQGRTDTQYF. The CDR3 region has the DNA TGCGCCAGCAGTCGACAGGGACGAACAGATACGCAGTATTTT.

The J gene is TRBJ1-4, the V gene TRBV18; 7 bases align to TRBD1. V was pared by 0 bases and J by 11 bases, with 3 bases of the junction left unmatched. CDR3 length: 13 amino acids. Germline V gives CDR1 KGHSH, CDR2 LQKENI. CDR3 nucleotides: TGTGCCAGCTCACCACCCCAGGGGGGGAAACTGTTTTTT. It is translated as CASSPPQGGKLFF. The full variable domain, rest sourced from reference TRBV18 and TRBJ1-4, is NAGVMQNPRHLVRRRGQEARLRCSPMKGHSHVYWYRQLPEEGLKFMVYLQKENIIDESGMPKERFSAEFPKEGPSILRIQQVVRGDSAAYFCASSPPQGGKLFFGSGTQLSVL.

The chain recombines TRBV7-9 with TRBJ2-2; the D is unclear. Germline loops: CDR1 SEHNR, CDR2 FQNEAQ (reference sequence). V was pared by 5 bases and J by 8 bases, with 9 bases between. This CDR3 has 12 amino acids. In DNA form, the CDR3 reads TGTGCCAGCAGCATTGGGTCGGGGGAGCTGTTTTTT. Translating gives CASSIGSGELFF.

The chain carries TRBV5-1 and TRBJ2-3; the D gene is possibly TRBD2 (5 bases). The CDR3 has 15 residues. CDR1 and CDR2 (germline): SGHRS, YFSETQ. V lost 5 bases, J lost 2 bases, and 15 bases lay in between. CDR3 DNA sequence: TGCGCCAGCAGAATGCGGGCGGGTGACACAGATACGCAGTATTTT. This gives the protein CASRMRAGDTDTQYF.

The rearrangement links TRBV7-9 to TRBJ1-1; the D gene is possibly TRBD1 (5 bases). Trimming took off 5 bases at V and 3 bases at J, with 16 bases between the two ends. The CDR3 consists of 15 residues. Germline assignment: CDR1 SEHNR and CDR2 FQNEAQ (reference sequence). The DNA for the CDR3 is TGTGCCAGCAGCCACGCTGGAGGAGGGGACACTGAAGCTTTCTTT. Protein: CASSHAGGGDTEAFF.

The chain combines TRBV6-5 with TRBJ1-2; D is perhaps TRBD1 (5 bases). The CDR3 extends over 13 amino acids. Trimming pared 5 bases from V and 4 bases from J, leaving 11 bases between. Germline V gene sequence: CDR1 MNHEY, CDR2 SVGAGI. The CDR3 loop reads CASSGGARYGYTF. Written as DNA, the CDR3 is TGTGCCAGCAGTGGAGGGGCCCGCTATGGCTACACCTTC.

The V gene is TRBV30, the J gene TRBJ2-1; 10 bases line up with TRBD2. This CDR3 is 13 amino acids long. In germline, CDR1 is GTSNPN, CDR2 SVGIG (reference sequence). V shed 5 bases and J 6 bases; nucleotides not matched to a gene: 4. CDR3 sequence (DNA): TGTGCCTGGGAGATAGCGGGAGGCAATGAGCAGTTCTTC. This sequence encodes CAWEIAGGNEQFF. Full variable domain (remainder filled in from reference TRBV30 and TRBJ2-1): SQTIHQWPATLVQPVGSPLSLECTVEGTSNPNLYWYRQAAGRGLQLLFYSVGIGQISSEVPQNLSASRPQDRQFILSSKKLLLSDSGFYLCAWEIAGGNEQFFGPGTRLTVL.

V usage is TRBV4-1 and J usage is TRBJ2-7; D is uncertain. Trimming left V 1 base short and J 0 bases short, with 13 bases between. The CDR3 covers 16 residues. Germline CDR1 reads MGHRA; CDR2 reads YSYEKL. The DNA for the CDR3 is TGCGCCAGCAGCCAAGGATTTTATGGGATCTCCTACGAGCAGTACTTC. It codes for CASSQGFYGISYEQYF.

J is TRBJ2-5 and V is TRBV9, with D perhaps matching TRBD1 or TRBD2 (5 bases each). With 3 bases removed from V and 3 bases from J, the gap between germline ends came to 18 bases. This CDR3 spans 16 amino acids. CDR1 is SGDLS and CDR2 is YYNGEE in the germline V gene. This CDR3 reads CASSANLGTAKETQYF. CDR3 DNA: TGTGCCAGCAGCGCGAACCTCGGGACCGCTAAAGAGACCCAGTACTTC.

This chain uses TRBV7-9 with TRBJ2-7; no definite D call. The CDR3 is 14 amino acids. Germline assignment: CDR1 SEHNR and CDR2 FQNEAQ (reference sequence). V was clipped by 4 bases and J by 5 bases, with 15 bases between them. CDR3 sequence reads: CASSSSWATDEQYF. In nucleotides, the CDR3 is TGTGCCAGCAGCTCCTCCTGGGCGACGGACGAGCAGTACTTC.

The chain has TRBV29-1 and TRBJ2-1, with D maybe TRBD2 (6 bases). The V gene's germline CDR1 is SQVTM and CDR2 ANQGSEA. Between the trimmed V and J ends, which lost 4 bases and 2 bases, there was a span of 9 bases. This CDR3 contains 13 residues. The CDR3 spells CSVGAGPYNEQFF. The CDR3 bases are TGCAGCGTTGGGGCGGGACCCTACAATGAGCAGTTCTTC.

The chain has TRBV2 and TRBJ1-2; 7 nucleotides match TRBD1. CDR1 and CDR2 (germline): SNHLY, FYNNEI. There are 14 residues in the CDR3. V shed 8 bases and J 0 bases; nucleotides not matched to a gene: 6. CDR3 sequence reads: CASPKTGSNYGYTF. In nucleotides, the CDR3 is TGTGCCAGCCCTAAGACAGGGTCTAACTATGGCTACACCTTC.

The table lists this clone with a few counts. The chain employs TRBV28 and TRBJ2-1; the D is unclear. From germline, CDR1 is MDHEN and CDR2 SYDVKM. The germline V and J ends were trimmed by 2 bases and 2 bases, with 4 bases remaining between them. The CDR3 covers 13 residues. CDR3 region: CASSLTAYNEQFF. CDR3 coding DNA: TGTGCCAGCAGTTTAACAGCCTACAATGAGCAGTTCTTC.

The chain employs TRBV7-8 and TRBJ1-1; the D is unclear. Germline loops: CDR1 SGHVS, CDR2 FQNEAQ. This CDR3 region has 14 residues. Trimming cost V 1 base and J 0 bases, with 6 bases left between them. CDR3 DNA sequence: TGTGCCAGCAGCTTAGGGGCGGTGAACACTGAAGCTTTCTTT. Translating gives CASSLGAVNTEAFF.

This sequence joins TRBV5-1 and TRBJ2-3; D remains ambiguous. Germline loops: CDR1 SGHRS, CDR2 YFSETQ. Trimming cost V 4 bases and J 2 bases, with 14 bases left between them. This CDR3 has 15 amino acids. CDR3 bases: TGCGCCAGCAGCCCTCGGACGGATCCCACAGATACGCAGTATTTT. Its translation is CASSPRTDPTDTQYF.

The chain links TRBV6-6 to TRBJ1-1; D gene uncertain. Germline loops: CDR1 MNHNY, CDR2 SVGAGI (reference sequence). V gave up 11 bases and J gave up 0 bases, with 10 bases separating them. CDR3 size: 12 residues. In DNA form, the CDR3 reads TGTGCCGCGGGGATCATGAACACTGAAGCTTTCTTT. Encoded protein: CAAGIMNTEAFF.

CDR3 sequence reads: CASSQDPLPGNEQFF. Written as DNA, the CDR3 is TGCGCCAGCAGCCAAGATCCACTGCCGGGGAATGAGCAGTTCTTC. The rearrangement links TRBV4-3 to TRBJ2-1; D is possibly TRBD2 (5 bases). Trimming took off 0 bases at V and 7 bases at J, with 13 bases between the two ends. The germline gives CDR1 LGHNA, CDR2 YSLEER. The CDR3 covers 15 residues.

The CDR3 spells CASSLLGRQGRSTEAFF. The CDR3 DNA reads TGTGCCAGCAGCTTGCTGGGGAGACAGGGAAGGTCCACTGAAGCTTTCTTT. This chain uses TRBV5-4 with TRBJ1-1, with TRBD1 matching 7 bases. The CDR3 totals 17 residues. V was clipped by 1 base and J by 4 bases; unmatched bases: 13. The V gene's germline CDR1 is SGHNT and CDR2 YYREEE (reference sequence).

The chain uses TRBV5-6 and TRBJ1-2; D gene ambiguous. The CDR3 has 13 residues. Germline CDR1 and CDR2: SGHDT and YYEEEE. V was clipped by 2 bases and J by 1 base, with 6 bases between them. The DNA of the CDR3 is TGTGCCAGCAGCTTAGCCAATAACTATGGCTACACCTTC. Residues: CASSLANNYGYTF.

The CDR3 spells CASSPEISGRSTGELFF. In DNA, the CDR3 is TGTGCCAGCAGCCCTGAAATTAGCGGGAGGAGCACCGGGGAGCTGTTTTTT. The chain couples TRBV7-8 to TRBJ2-2, with 10 positions matching TRBD2. Germline V lookup: CDR1 SGHVS, CDR2 FQNEAQ. The V gene end was trimmed by 5 bases and the J gene end by 4 bases; junction bases not matched to a gene: 10. The CDR3 spans 17 residues. Combining the CDR3 with reference TRBV7-8 and TRBJ2-2 gives the whole variable domain GAGVSQSPRYKVAKRGQDVALRCDPISGHVSLFWYQQALGQGPEFLTYFQNEAQLDKSGLPSDRFFAERPEGSVSTLKIQRTQQEDSAVYLCASSPEISGRSTGELFFGEGSRLTVL.

The chain joins TRBV21-1 to TRBJ2-1; TRBD2, the table's D call, lacks a check against the DNA. TRBV21-1 is given as a pseudogene. The CDR3 is 15 amino acids. Written as DNA, the CDR3 is TGTGCCAGCAGCAAAATACCCCGGGACTACAATGAGCAGTTCTTC. Protein: CASSKIPRDYNEQFF.

This rearrangement joins TRBV5-1 to TRBJ2-3; 8 positions match TRBD1. The CDR3 has 15 amino acids. Germline assignment: CDR1 SGHRS and CDR2 YFSETQ. J was trimmed by 5 bases and V by 3 bases; bases with no gene match: 8. The CDR3 sequence is CASSSGQGLGDTQYF. Written as DNA, the CDR3 is TGCGCCAGCAGCTCCGGACAGGGATTAGGAGATACGCAGTATTTT.

The rearrangement uses TRBV5-6 and TRBJ2-7; maybe TRBD2 (5 bases). Trimming removed 4 bases at V and 7 bases at J, with 12 bases between. The CDR3 has 12 amino acids. Per the germline V gene, CDR1 is SGHDT and CDR2 is YYEEEE. This CDR3 is CASSPNRGEQYF. Written as DNA, the CDR3 is TGTGCCAGCAGCCCAAACCGAGGGGAGCAGTACTTC.

This clone has a single count. The chain joins TRBV5-1 to TRBJ2-5; no reliable D call. This CDR3 has 14 amino acids. V was shortened by 4 bases and J by 4 bases, with 14 bases between the two germline ends. Germline loops: CDR1 SGHRS, CDR2 YFSETQ. CDR3 coding DNA: TGCGCCAGCAGCAAGGAACAAATTAGAGAGACCCAGTACTTC. This encodes CASSKEQIRETQYF. Filled out from reference TRBV5-1 and TRBJ2-5, the complete variable domain reads KAGVTQTPRYLIKTRGQQVTLSCSPISGHRSVSWYQQTPGQGLQFLFEYFSETQRNKGNFPGRFSGRQFSNSRSEMNVSTLELGDSALYLCASSKEQIRETQYFGPGTRLLVL.

The V gene is TRBV5-1, the J gene TRBJ1-4; maybe TRBD1 (5 bases). The CDR3 is 15 residues long. CDR1 and CDR2 (germline): SGHRS, YFSETQ. Trimming stripped 4 bases from V and 3 bases from J, with 13 bases between. CDR3 DNA: TGCGCCAGCAGCGGTGGGAGACAGCCTAATGAAAAACTGTTTTTT. Its translation: CASSGGRQPNEKLFF.